This T cell receptor (beta chain) was found in a study of blood T cell repertoires in COVID-19. Study at large: COVID-19 samples collected from the United States, Italy and Spain covered acute and convalescent phases. Sample material is recorded as cDNA or gDNA derived from T cells, B-cell-depleted T cells, or PBMCs.

The Seattle patients, enrolled during active infection, were followed longitudinally. Germline lookup yields CDR1 MGHDK and CDR2 SYGVNS. The CDR3 runs to 14 residues. J was trimmed by 0 bases and V by 6 bases; bases with no gene match: 2. Using immunoSEQ multiplex PCR, the repertoire was profiled, and TCRdb retains in-frame clones only, with some absent. The table lists 250,000 to 400,000 clones, 85% to 90% of them singletons. The clonotype comes from a woman younger than 45 with COVID-19, enrolled during active disease. The sample taken for sequencing was peripheral blood. J is TRBJ1-1 and V is TRBV25-1; 9 bases agree with TRBD1. CDR3 sequence (DNA): TGTGCCAGCAGACGGACAGGGGTGAACACTGAAGCTTTCTTT. As protein: CASRRTGVNTEAFF.